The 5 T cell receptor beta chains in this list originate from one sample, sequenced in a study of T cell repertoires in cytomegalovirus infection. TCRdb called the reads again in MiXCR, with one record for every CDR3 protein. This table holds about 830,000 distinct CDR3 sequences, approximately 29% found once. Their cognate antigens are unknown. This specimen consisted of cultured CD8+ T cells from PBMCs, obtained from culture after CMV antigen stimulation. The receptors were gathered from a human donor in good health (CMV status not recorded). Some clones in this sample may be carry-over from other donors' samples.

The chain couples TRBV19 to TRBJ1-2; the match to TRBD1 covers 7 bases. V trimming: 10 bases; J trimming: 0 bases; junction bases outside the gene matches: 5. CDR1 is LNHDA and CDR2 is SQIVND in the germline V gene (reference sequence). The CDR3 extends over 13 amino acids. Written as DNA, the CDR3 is TGTGCCATCCGACAGGGAGCTAACTATGGCTACACCTTC. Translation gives CAIRQGANYGYTF.

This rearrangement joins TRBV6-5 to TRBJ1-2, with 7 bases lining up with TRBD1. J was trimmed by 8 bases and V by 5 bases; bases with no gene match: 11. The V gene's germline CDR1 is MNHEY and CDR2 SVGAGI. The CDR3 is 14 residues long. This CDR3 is CASSPGQPARGYTF. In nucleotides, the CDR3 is TGTGCCAGCAGTCCGGGACAGCCCGCTCGGGGCTACACCTTC.

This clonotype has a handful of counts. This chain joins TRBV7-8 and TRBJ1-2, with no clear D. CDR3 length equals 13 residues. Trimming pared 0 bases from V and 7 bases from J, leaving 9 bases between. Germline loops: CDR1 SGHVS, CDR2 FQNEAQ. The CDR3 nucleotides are TGTGCCAGCAGCTTAGCCGCAAAGGGTGGCTACACCTTC. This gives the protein CASSLAAKGGYTF.

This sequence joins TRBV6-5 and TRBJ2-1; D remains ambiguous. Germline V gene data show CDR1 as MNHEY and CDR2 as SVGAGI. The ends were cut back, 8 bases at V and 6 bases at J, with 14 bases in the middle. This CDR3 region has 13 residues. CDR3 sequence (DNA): TGTGCCAGCGGCGATCTTTGGGGCAATGAGCAGTTCTTC. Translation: CASGDLWGNEQFF.

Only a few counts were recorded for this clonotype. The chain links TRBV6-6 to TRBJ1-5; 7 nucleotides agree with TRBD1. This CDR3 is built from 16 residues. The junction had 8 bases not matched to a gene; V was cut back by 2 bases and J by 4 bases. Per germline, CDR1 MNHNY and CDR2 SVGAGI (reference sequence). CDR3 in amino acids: CASSYALSGGNQPQHF. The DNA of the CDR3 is TGTGCCAGCAGTTACGCCCTTTCAGGGGGGAATCAGCCCCAGCATTTT.